This TCR beta chain comes out of a study of CD4 T cells in relation to SARS-CoV-2 and coronaviruses (dated by TCRdb to the early 2020s). With respect to the entire study: In the ViraFEST assay, PBMCs were cultured with antigen for under eleven days, after which TCR beta CDR3s were sequenced to identify clonal expansions specific to the antigen. An HIV-1 Nef peptide pool or a no-peptide culture served as the negative reference condition. The study assessed, at the TCR clonotype level, memory CD4+ T cell crossreactivity between SARS-CoV-2 and common cold coronavirus spike proteins. HLA restriction was mapped for shared crossreactive spike epitopes using patient-derived lymphoblastoid cell lines. Samples from a few pre-COVID donors and the naive versus memory experiments were sequenced with the Adaptive Biotechnologies TCR-sequencing kit; other data were Illumina-based. For other donors in the study, expansion assays were sequenced with a different, Illumina-based TCR-beta assay.

Libraries were built with the immunoSEQ multiplex PCR assay. The authors' pipeline ran thus. During preprocessing, nonproductive sequences were discarded, as were any CDR3s that did not begin with C, did not end with F or W, or were shorter than 7 amino acids. The MANAFEST web app was used to call antigen-specific clonotypes on the basis of expansion compared with the reference and with other culture wells. A clone was considered positive if the clone showed significant expansion compared with the reference culture in 2 of 3 replicate wells at an FDR below 0.05. To be called positive, a clone also had to show significant expansion compared with every other tandem well and an odds ratio greater than 5. CDR3 homology was measured as pairwise Levenshtein distance, computed with the stringdist R package after trimming three terminal residues from each end. TCRdb limited this immuneACCESS table to in-frame rearrangements with V and J called. A share of clones is missing; checked studies link under half to unresolved V genes, and the rest is unexplained. The V and J calls and clone size were taken over from that table, and D and trimming were inferred from the DNA. This sample is represented by approximately 21,000 clones; around 80% of them were singletons. Approximately 19% of the sample belongs to the ten largest clones.

CD4+ T cells from unexposed donors were collected before the COVID-19 pandemic (2011-2018). After approximately 11 days of culture, CD4+ T cells were isolated with the EasySep CD4+ T cell isolation kit. As cell number allowed, CD4+ T cells from unexposed donors were tested for reactivity to SARS-CoV-2 S and N and to four common cold coronavirus spike pools. PBMCs were cultured at 1.5 million to 2 million per well in IMDM supplemented with 5% human AB serum and about 9.2 IU/ml IL-2. Half of the culture medium was replaced with fresh IL-2-containing medium on days 3 and 7. Triplicate replicate wells were generally used for each peptide culture condition. Leukapheresis product for the unexposed donors was bought commercially. Ficoll-Paque PLUS gradient centrifugation was used to isolate PBMCs from leukapheresis product or whole blood. PBMCs were either used fresh in the expansion assay or cryopreserved at -140 degrees C. The QIAamp Micro DNA Kit was used to extract genomic DNA from the CD4+ T cells.

What the authors observed across the whole study: Significantly weaker SARS-CoV-2-driven expansion was shown by crossreactive clones than by monoreactive clones, consistent with antigenic imprinting. No donor contributed both pre-pandemic and post-infection samples, which limited tracing the source of pre-existing responses. Since the crossreactivity analysis centred on spike protein, crossreactivity against other viral proteins was not assessed. Small numbers of patients and of tested TCRs limited the study. In 65% to 70% of donors, memory CD4+ clonotypes turned up that crossrecognized SARS-CoV-2 and at least one common cold coronavirus spike.

Between the V and J ends, shortened by 7 bases and 4 bases respectively, the junction contains 11 bases. From cysteine to phenylalanine, the CDR3 is 13 amino acids long. CDR3 DNA is the only sequence kept; it has 39 bases, read in frame from the first base. In the germline V gene, CDR1 corresponds to SGHRS and CDR2 to YFSETQ. To note about this clone: The antigen it binds to is not known. Base qualities are not at hand, and no much larger clone is one base apart.

Material: CD4+ T cells from PBMCs, cultured in vitro. This receptor was obtained from a human donor in good health. This sequence uses TRBV5-1 and TRBJ2-2, with a tentative D gene TRBD2 over 6 matching bases. The CDR3 region reads CASGRGSTGELFF. The nucleotide sequence is given as TGCGCCAGCGGACGGGGGAGCACCGGGGAGCTGTTTTTT.